The next 21 T cell receptor beta chains were all read from a single sample in a study of T cell repertoires in cytomegalovirus infection. One entry per CDR3 protein, called by TCRdb with MiXCR from the reads. The data contain almost 550,000 distinct CDR3 sequences, 16% of them singletons. Sample: CD8+ T cells from PBMCs. The receptors stem from a human donor in good health (CMV status not recorded). Some clones in this sample may be carry-over from other donors' samples.

This clonotype was detected many times. The V gene is TRBV7-8, the J gene TRBJ1-6, with D perhaps TRBD1 (6 bases). The CDR3 sequence is 16 residues long. The V end was cut by 7 bases, the J end by 1 base, with 14 bases between. Germline loops: CDR1 SGHVS, CDR2 FQNEAQ. As DNA, the CDR3 is TGTGCCAGCAAGTTGGGGGGGCATTCCTATAATTCACCCCTCCACTTT. Translating it yields CASKLGGHSYNSPLHF.

The table lists this clonotype with many counts. The J gene is TRBJ2-3, the V gene TRBV7-2, with a weak D call TRBD2 (6 bases). The CDR3 has 16 residues. Germline V gene lookup returns CDR1 SGHTA and CDR2 FQGNSA. The V end lost 1 base, the J end lost 2 bases, and 13 bases lay between the germline ends. CDR3 sequence (DNA): TGTGCCAGCAGCTTAGGGGGACTGGATCCCACAGATACGCAGTATTTT. It codes for CASSLGGLDPTDTQYF.

This clonotype was seen ten or more times. This rearrangement joins TRBV7-9 to TRBJ1-2; possibly TRBD1 for D (6 bases). Trimming cost V 10 bases and J 8 bases, with 44 bases left between them. Germline loops: CDR1 SEHNR, CDR2 FQNEAQ (reference sequence). This CDR3 comprises 21 residues. The DNA of the CDR3 is TGTGCCATCTCTAATTCACTACAGTGGGGGGCACCCGCAGGGGCCTTCGGGGGCTACACCTTC. Translated, it gives CAISNSLQWGAPAGAFGGYTF.

In the case of this clonotype: This could be a read error, since a much larger clone is one nucleotide away. The DNA of the CDR3 is TGTGTCAGCAGCCAAGCGTCAGGGGGCAATGAGCAGTTCTTC. This gives the protein CVSSQASGGNEQFF. The chain uses TRBV4-2 and TRBJ2-1; 7 bases match TRBD1. This CDR3 contains 14 residues. Germline values: CDR1 LGHNA, CDR2 YNFKEQ.

Notes on this clonotype: A much larger clone lies a single base off, so this may be a read error. V gene TRBV7-6 combines with J gene TRBJ1-2; TRBD1 might be the D (5 bases). This CDR3 spans 14 amino acids. Trimming cost V 1 base and J 8 bases, with 14 bases left between them. The germline CDR1 and CDR2 sequences are SGHVS and FNYEAQ. Here the CDR3 DNA reads TGTGCCAGCAGCTTAGGGCCACAGGCGGGGGGCTACACCTTC. Residues: CASSLGPQAGGYTF.

The genes are TRBV19 and TRBJ2-1; D is unresolved. This CDR3 region has 15 residues. Trimming took off 1 base at V and 4 bases at J, with 11 bases between the two ends. Per germline, CDR1 LNHDA and CDR2 SQIVND (reference sequence). The CDR3 is CASSIVGSPYNEQFF. CDR3 DNA: TGTGCCAGTAGTATAGTGGGTTCCCCATACAATGAGCAGTTCTTC.

This clonotype was recorded at least ten times. The chain has TRBV7-9 and TRBJ2-7; no reliable D call. The CDR3 is made up of 14 amino acids. The V gene's germline CDR1 is SEHNR and CDR2 FQNEAQ (reference sequence). V lost 2 bases, J lost 2 bases, and 10 bases lay in between. The DNA of the CDR3 is TGTGCCAGCAGCTTATTGACAAACCCCTACGAGCAGTACTTC. Translating it yields CASSLLTNPYEQYF. The whole variable domain, filled in from reference TRBV7-9 and TRBJ2-7, reads DTGVSQNPRHKITKRGQNVTFRCDPISEHNRLYWYRQTLGQGPEFLTYFQNEAQLEKSRLLSDRFSAERPKGSFSTLEIQRTEQGDSAMYLCASSLLTNPYEQYFGPGTRLTVT.

The chain uses TRBV9 and TRBJ1-3; D is unresolved. Trimming stripped 4 bases from V and 0 bases from J, with 11 bases between. The CDR3 runs to 15 residues. The V gene's germline CDR1 is SGDLS and CDR2 YYNGEE. The DNA for the CDR3 is TGTGCCAGCAGCCTCATGGAGAGCTCTGGAAACACCATATATTTT. It codes for CASSLMESSGNTIYF.

Many counts were recorded for this clonotype. The rearrangement joins TRBV28 to TRBJ1-2; D is unclear. V lost 2 bases, J lost 6 bases, and 16 bases lay in between. The CDR3 has 15 residues. CDR1 is MDHEN and CDR2 is SYDVKM in the germline V gene. The CDR3 DNA sequence: TGTGCCAGCAGTTTACGCCCGTCATCCGTGGATGGCTACACCTTC. Encoded protein: CASSLRPSSVDGYTF.

This clonotype was picked up a small number of times. This chain links TRBV27 with TRBJ2-1, with 12 bases fitting TRBD2. Germline-derived CDR1 and CDR2 are MNHEY and SMNVEV (reference sequence). The junction had 3 bases not matched to a gene; V was cut back by 7 bases and J by 2 bases. The CDR3 has 15 residues. The CDR3 coding sequence is TGTGCCAGCACCTCTAGCGGGAGGGCCTACAATGAGCAGTTCTTC. It specifies CASTSSGRAYNEQFF.

The chain couples TRBV4-2 to TRBJ2-1; possible D gene TRBD1, 6 bases. This CDR3 spans 15 amino acids. Trimming pared 1 base from V and 7 bases from J, leaving 14 bases between. Germline CDR1 and CDR2: LGHNA and YNFKEQ. The DNA of the CDR3 is TGTGCCAGCAGCCAAGGGACAGCCAGGATAAATGAGCAGTTCTTC. Amino acid sequence: CASSQGTARINEQFF.

V is TRBV14 and J is TRBJ2-4, with D uncertain. Germline loops: CDR1 SGHDN, CDR2 FVKESK. This CDR3 spans 17 amino acids. V lost 1 base, J lost 0 bases, and 13 bases lay in between. Written as DNA, the CDR3 is TGTGCCAGCAGCCAAGGACCCAGTTCACTAGCCAAAAACATTCAGTACTTC. Its translation: CASSQGPSSLAKNIQYF.

Many counts were recorded for this clonotype. The chain carries TRBV11-2 and TRBJ2-1; TRBD1 aligns across 9 bases. Germline V lookup: CDR1 SGHAT, CDR2 FQNNGV. The CDR3 consists of 16 residues. V was clipped by 1 base and J by 4 bases; unmatched bases: 5. CDR3 coding DNA: TGTGCCAGCAGCTTAGGCGGGGGACAGGGTTACAATGAGCAGTTCTTC. Translated, it gives CASSLGGGQGYNEQFF.

This sequence joins TRBV11-2 and TRBJ1-5; perhaps TRBD1 as D (6 bases). CDR3 length: 15 amino acids. Germline V CDR1 and CDR2: SGHAT, FQNNGV. V was cut by 5 bases and J by 3 bases, with 14 bases left in between. Here the CDR3 DNA reads TGTGCCAGCAGCCGCCTCGGGGGCTTCAATCAGCCCCAGCATTTT. Translation: CASSRLGGFNQPQHF.

As for this clonotype: A much larger clone differs from this one at a single base, so this may be a read error. This rearrangement joins TRBV7-6 to TRBJ2-1; 11 bases match TRBD1. The germline gives CDR1 SGHVS, CDR2 FNYEAQ. The CDR3 runs to 14 residues. V dropped 4 bases and J dropped 8; count of bases not matched to a gene: 4. The DNA for the CDR3 is TGTGCCAGCAGCTCCCGGGACAGGGGGGATGAGCAGTTCTTC. The encoded protein is CASSSRDRGDEQFF.

The chain carries TRBV27 and TRBJ2-7; D is unresolved. The CDR3 length is 14 residues. Germline CDR1 is MNHEY and CDR2 is SMNVEV (reference sequence). V was trimmed by 5 bases and J by 1 base, leaving 12 bases between them. CDR3 region: CASSLLVNSYEQYF. The CDR3 DNA reads as TGTGCCAGCAGTCTCCTAGTAAATTCCTACGAGCAGTACTTC.

This clonotype was counted ten times or more. The chain links TRBV11-3 to TRBJ2-1, with D maybe TRBD2 (5 bases). The V end was cut by 5 bases, the J end by 0 bases, with 11 bases between. The germline CDR1 and CDR2 sequences are SGHNT and YENEEA. This CDR3 has 15 residues. In DNA form, the CDR3 reads TGTGCCAGCAGCCCGACTATTAGCTCCTACAATGAGCAGTTCTTC. Protein: CASSPTISSYNEQFF.

This clonotype was seen once. The chain employs TRBV9 and TRBJ2-1, with unresolved D. Germline-derived CDR1 and CDR2 are SGDLS and YYNGEE. The CDR3 runs 14 residues. Deletions cut 4 bases from V and 9 bases from J, with 17 bases between. DNA of the CDR3: TGTGCCAGCAGCACCCAATCAAGGGCTTTTGAGCAGTTCTTC. Protein sequence: CASSTQSRAFEQFF.

In its sample, this clonotype was seen many times. This chain joins TRBV12-3 or TRBV12-4 and TRBJ1-1; possibly TRBD1 for D (5 bases). The CDR3 contains 16 residues. CDR3 sequence reads: CASKPRERVMNTEAFF. DNA of the CDR3: TGTGCGTCGAAACCCAGGGAGCGGGTCATGAACACTGAAGCTTTCTTT.

This clonotype was seen at least ten times. V gene TRBV12-3 or TRBV12-4 combines with J gene TRBJ1-6; maybe TRBD1 (5 bases). The CDR3 totals 14 residues. The V end was cut by 5 bases, the J end by 2 bases, with 7 bases between. CDR3 DNA: TGTGCCAGCAGTGGGGGGACCTATAATTCACCCCTCCACTTT. Its protein product is CASSGGTYNSPLHF.

The table lists this clonotype with a few counts. The rearrangement links TRBV15 to TRBJ1-2; maybe TRBD1 (5 bases). V was clipped by 5 bases and J by 6 bases, with 7 bases between them. The CDR3 is made up of 11 amino acids. Germline V gene data show CDR1 as LNHNV and CDR2 as YYDKDF (reference sequence). CDR3 amino acids: CATSRGNGYTF. The DNA for the CDR3 is TGTGCCACCAGCCGGGGGAATGGCTACACCTTC.